This T cell receptor beta chain was retrieved from a study of somatic mutations in cytotoxic T cells in rheumatoid arthritis. This clone has just a few counts. What it binds is not known. There are 17 residues in the CDR3. The germline gives CDR1 SGHTA, CDR2 FQGNSA. V lost 0 bases to trimming and J lost 3 bases; unmatched junction nucleotides: 8. General observations from the study: Among rheumatoid arthritis patients and age-matched healthy controls, CD8+ T-cell clonality was not significantly different. There were about an eighth of the roughly 65 patients in whom the largest CD8+ clone exceeded 20% of CD8+ cells.

Blood donors of median age roughly 50 years (range about 21-70), around 50% of them female, formed the healthy controls. Libraries were prepared by immunoSEQ multiplex PCR; TCRdb keeps only in-frame clonotypes and omits some of them. The sample has about 18,000 clones, 70% to 85% seen once; the top ten hold over 4%. This TCR was recovered from a man aged 55 to 69 in good health. The V call is TRBV7-2, the J call TRBJ1-1; 9 bases are a match to TRBD1. The sample consisted of CD8+ T cells sorted from blood. CDR3 in DNA: TGTGCCAGCAGCTTAGCGGCCGGGACAGGGATTTACACTGAAGCTTTCTTT. It yields the protein CASSLAAGTGIYTEAFF.